The clone carrying this T cell receptor (beta chain) appeared a few times. Antigen: not known. CDR1 is SGDLS and CDR2 is YYNGEE in the germline V gene. CDR3 length: 13 amino acids. V gave up 3 bases and J gave up 4 bases, with 10 bases separating them. Through template switching, a universal primer site was introduced, and the cDNA contained unique molecular identifiers. TCRdb ran MiXCR on the 5' RACE reads and lists one entry per CDR3 protein. This sample has about 500,000 distinct CDR3 sequences, with approximately 15% found just once. The source of the sample is a study of identical twins. All donors were healthy Caucasians. Overall study results and limits: High-abundance cord blood beta clonotypes had fewer insertions; memory repertoires showed none.

This sample also appeared in a second study, on yellow fever vaccine responses in identical twins. That paper notes: Twins' vaccine T cell response reportedly gave the appearance of partial convergence and partial personalization.

This receptor was obtained from a woman aged 18-29 years in good health. The sample consisted of CD4+ T cells sorted from blood. V usage is TRBV9 and J usage is TRBJ1-1; D is uncertain. This chain's CDR3 is CASSGVPSTEAFF. CDR3 nucleotide sequence: TGTGCCAGCAGCGGAGTTCCGAGCACTGAAGCTTTCTTT. Together with reference TRBV9 and TRBJ1-1, the CDR3 gives the full variable domain: DSGVTQTPKHLITATGQRVTLRCSPRSGDLSVYWYQQSLDQGLQFLIQYYNGEERAKGNILERFSAQQFPDLHSELNLSSLELGDSALYFCASSGVPSTEAFFGQGTRLTVV.